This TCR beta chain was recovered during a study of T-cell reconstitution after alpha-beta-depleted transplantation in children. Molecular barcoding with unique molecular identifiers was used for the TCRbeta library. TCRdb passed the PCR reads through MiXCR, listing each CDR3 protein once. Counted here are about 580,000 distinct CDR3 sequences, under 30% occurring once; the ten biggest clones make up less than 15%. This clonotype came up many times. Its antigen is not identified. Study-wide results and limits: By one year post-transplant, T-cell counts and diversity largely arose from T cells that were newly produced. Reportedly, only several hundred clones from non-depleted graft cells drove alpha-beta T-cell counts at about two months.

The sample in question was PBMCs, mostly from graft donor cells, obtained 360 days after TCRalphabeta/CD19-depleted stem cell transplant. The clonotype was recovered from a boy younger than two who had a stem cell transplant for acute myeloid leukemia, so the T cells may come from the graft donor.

CDR3 in DNA: TGTGCCAGCAGCCCCCGAGCTGGGGATCAGCCCCAGCATTTT. Translation: CASSPRAGDQPQHF. The V and J genes are TRBV7-2 and TRBJ1-5, with D hard to call. Germline lookup yields CDR1 SGHTA and CDR2 FQGNSA. V shed 5 bases and J shed 5 bases, with 13 bases lying between them. This CDR3 has 14 residues.